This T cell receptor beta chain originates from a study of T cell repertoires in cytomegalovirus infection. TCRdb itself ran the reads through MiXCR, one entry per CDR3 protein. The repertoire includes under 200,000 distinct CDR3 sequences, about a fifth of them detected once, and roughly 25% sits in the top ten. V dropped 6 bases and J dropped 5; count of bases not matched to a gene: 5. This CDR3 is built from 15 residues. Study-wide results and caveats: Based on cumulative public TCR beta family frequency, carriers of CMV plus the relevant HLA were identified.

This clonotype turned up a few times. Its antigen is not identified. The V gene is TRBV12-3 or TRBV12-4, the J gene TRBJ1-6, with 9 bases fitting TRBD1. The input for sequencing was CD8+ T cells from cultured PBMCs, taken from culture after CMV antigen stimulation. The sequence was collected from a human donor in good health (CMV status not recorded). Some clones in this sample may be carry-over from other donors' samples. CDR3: CASSLGQGHNSPLHF. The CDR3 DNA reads TGTGCCAGCAGCCTGGGACAGGGCCATAATTCACCCCTCCACTTT.